This is a list of T cell receptor beta chains from one sample in a study of CD8+CD57+ T cells in acquired aplastic anemia. TCRdb reprocessed the reads with MiXCR, giving one entry per CDR3 protein. The sample lists about 160,000 distinct CDR3 sequences, 71% occurring once. Sample: sorted CD4+, CD8+, or CD8+CD57+ T cells (not recorded which) from PBMCs. The receptors derive from a human donor with aplastic anemia. CDR3s include the opening cysteine and the closing phenylalanine or tryptophan. The D gene is left open where the match is weak. A clone size is listed for some rows: how often the clone was seen (once, few, many), or a class if it is expanded.

D gene,J gene,V gene,clone size,CDR3 protein,CDR3 DNA
NA,TRBJ2-1,TRBV10-2,few,CASSDGNEQFF,TGCGCCAGCAGTGATGGGAATGAGCAGTTCTTC
NA,TRBJ1-3,TRBV15,NA,CATSRAPEASGNTIYF,TGTGCCACCAGCAGAGCCCCCGAGGCCTCTGGAAACACCATATATTTT
TRBD2,TRBJ2-1,TRBV11-2,NA,CASSSRTRVIHEQFF,TGTGCCAGCAGCTCAAGGACTAGAGTAATACATGAGCAGTTCTTC
NA,TRBJ1-6,TRBV20-1,NA,CSARDPKEVPLHF,TGCAGTGCTAGAGACCCGAAAGAGGTGCCCCTCCACTTT
TRBD1,TRBJ1-1,TRBV10-3,NA,CAISAYYGTVMNTEAFF,TGTGCCATCAGTGCATACTACGGGACAGTCATGAACACTGAAGCTTTCTTT
NA,TRBJ2-3,TRBV7-9,once,CASSAIQSTDTQYF,TGTGCCAGCAGCGCCATACAGAGCACAGATACGCAGTATTTT
TRBD2,TRBJ2-5,TRBV7-7,few,CASSLRLAGGGEQETQYF,TGTGCTAGCAGCTTAAGGCTAGCGGGGGGAGGAGAACAAGAGACCCAGTACTTC
NA,TRBJ1-6,TRBV6-5,medium-sized,CASSYLSGSPLHF,TGTGCCAGCAGTTACCTTTCGGGTTCACCCCTCCACTTT
TRBD1,TRBJ2-3,TRBV29-1,NA,CSVRGATGNADTQYF,TGCAGCGTCAGAGGGGCGACAGGGAACGCAGATACGCAGTATTTT
NA,TRBJ1-1,TRBV7-2,NA,CASSPAALGRHGVLNTEAFF,TGTGCCAGCAGCCCAGCCGCCTTGGGACGGCATGGGGTTTTGAACACTGAAGCTTTCTTT
NA,TRBJ2-7,TRBV15,once,CATSTDSGYEQYF,TGTGCCACCAGCACGGACAGCGGCTACGAGCAGTACTTC
NA,TRBJ2-1,TRBV19,many,CASSTAQYNEQFF,TGTGCCAGTAGTACAGCCCAGTACAATGAGCAGTTCTTC